Listed here are 10 T cell receptor beta chains from one sample, sequenced in a study of blood T cell repertoires in COVID-19. Profiling relied on immunoSEQ multiplex PCR, and the TCRdb table lists in-frame clones only, not all of them. The repertoire holds fewer than 200,000 clones, with 88% as singletons. Sequencing input: PBMCs or T cells enriched from blood (not recorded which). The source is a woman aged 18-35 years who had recovered from COVID-19.

This rearrangement joins TRBV3-1 (or the pseudogene TRBV3-2) to TRBJ1-5, with TRBD1 matching over 7 bases. V lost 4 bases to trimming and J lost 2 bases; unmatched junction nucleotides: 5. The CDR3 sequence is 15 residues long. CDR1 is LGHDT and CDR2 is YNNKEL in the germline V gene (reference sequence). The DNA for the CDR3 is TGTGCCAGCAGCCCACATGACAGGGGCAATCAGCCCCAGCATTTT. This gives the protein CASSPHDRGNQPQHF.

This clone was detected only once. The V gene is TRBV9, the J gene TRBJ2-3; 11 bases align to TRBD2. Germline trimming cut 2 bases from V and 5 bases from J; bases unmatched to any gene: 7. The CDR3 is made up of 16 amino acids. CDR1 and CDR2 (germline): SGDLS, YYNGEE. For the CDR3, the DNA is TGTGCCAGCAGCGTGGGAACTAGCGGGAGTAGAGATACGCAGTATTTT. It is translated as CASSVGTSGSRDTQYF.

This clone was counted a single time. The genes are TRBV9 and TRBJ1-1; D might be TRBD1 (6 bases). In germline, CDR1 is SGDLS, CDR2 YYNGEE. V was clipped by 0 bases and J by 4 bases, with 13 bases between them. The CDR3 length is 15 residues. The chain's CDR3 is CASSVDSQGPTEAFF. The CDR3 bases are TGTGCCAGCAGCGTAGACTCACAGGGACCCACTGAAGCTTTCTTT.

This clone was found a few times. The chain is built from TRBV28 and TRBJ1-5, with no clear D. Trimming took off 5 bases at V and 2 bases at J, with 16 bases between the two ends. Germline V lookup: CDR1 MDHEN, CDR2 SYDVKM. The CDR3 loop spans 16 amino acids. The CDR3 is CASSPRPTRGNQPQHF. The CDR3 DNA is TGTGCCAGCAGTCCGCGCCCGACGAGGGGCAATCAGCCCCAGCATTTT.

V gene TRBV28 combines with J gene TRBJ1-2; 7 nucleotides match TRBD1. The CDR3 runs 15 residues. CDR1 is MDHEN, CDR2 SYDVKM, per germline. The junction had 11 bases not matched to a gene; V was cut back by 7 bases and J by 3 bases. The CDR3 sequence: CASTRNRGGDYGYTF. The DNA for the CDR3 is TGTGCCAGCACCAGAAACAGGGGTGGGGACTATGGCTACACCTTC.

This clone was recorded only once. The chain combines TRBV7-6 with TRBJ2-3; TRBD2 might be the D (6 bases). Germline CDR1 reads SGHVS; CDR2 reads FNYEAQ. The CDR3 is 16 residues long. V shed 5 bases and J shed 1 base, with 16 bases lying between them. CDR3 loop: CASSPLLAVRTDTQYF. For the CDR3, the DNA is TGTGCCAGCAGCCCGCTCTTAGCGGTGCGCACAGATACGCAGTATTTT.

The J gene is TRBJ2-1, the V gene TRBV11-3, with D tentatively TRBD2 (7 bases). The CDR3 totals 15 residues. CDR1 is SGHNT and CDR2 is YENEEA in the germline V gene. Between the trimmed V and J ends, which lost 5 bases and 7 bases, there was a span of 18 bases. This chain's CDR3 is CASSVRGTTLNEQFF. CDR3 coding DNA: TGTGCCAGCAGCGTAAGGGGGACTACCTTAAATGAGCAGTTCTTC.

The J gene is TRBJ2-1, the V gene TRBV14; perhaps TRBD1 as D (5 bases). V was cut by 1 base and J by 9 bases, with 7 bases left in between. Germline V gene data show CDR1 as SGHDN and CDR2 as FVKESK. The CDR3 is 12 amino acids. Here the CDR3 reads CASSQAGFEQFF. In DNA form, the CDR3 reads TGTGCCAGCAGCCAAGCAGGGTTTGAGCAGTTCTTC.

This clone was recorded a few times. This chain uses TRBV9 with TRBJ2-7; 14 bases map to TRBD2. Per germline, CDR1 SGDLS and CDR2 YYNGEE. The CDR3 spans 16 residues. With 3 bases clipped from V and 6 bases from J, the junction kept 8 bases outside the gene matches. CDR3 region: CASSDGGLAGGREQYF. The CDR3 DNA sequence: TGTGCCAGCAGCGACGGCGGACTAGCGGGAGGTCGCGAGCAGTACTTC.

The CDR3 sequence is CASSQVGQINQPQHF. Written as DNA, the CDR3 is TGCGCCAGCAGCCAAGTAGGACAGATCAATCAGCCCCAGCATTTT. V and J are TRBV4-1 and TRBJ1-5; a possible D gene is TRBD1 (6 bases). CDR1 is MGHRA and CDR2 is YSYEKL in the germline V gene. Between the trimmed V and J ends, which lost 1 base and 3 bases, there was a span of 10 bases. This CDR3 is 15 amino acids long.